A selection of T cell receptor beta chains follows, all from one sample in a study of blood T cell repertoires in COVID-19. TCRdb's table, derived via immunoSEQ multiplex PCR, lists solely in-frame clones and lacks some. This table holds about 250,000 clones, about nine tenths found once. Sample: peripheral blood. The receptor source for this set is a woman aged 25-40 years with COVID-19, enrolled during active disease. CDR3s include the opening cysteine and the closing phenylalanine or tryptophan. Fields, in order: V gene, J gene, D gene, clone size, CDR3 protein, CDR3 DNA. D genes are given only for firm matches. Expanded clones are given a class, and other clones once, few, many or no size at all.

TRBV3-1/TRBV3-2,TRBJ2-3,NA,NA,CASSPRVEGNTDTQYF,TGTGCCAGCAGCCCCCGAGTGGAGGGGAACACAGATACGCAGTATTTT
TRBV5-4,TRBJ2-3,TRBD2,NA,CASSFGSGSADTQYF,TGTGCCAGCAGCTTCGGTAGCGGGAGCGCAGATACGCAGTATTTT
TRBV19,TRBJ2-3,NA,NA,CASGAGRTDTQYF,TGTGCCAGTGGGGCAGGCCGCACAGATACGCAGTATTTT
TRBV5-6,TRBJ2-7,NA,NA,CASSLGPGGSYEQYF,TGTGCCAGCAGCTTGGGGCCCGGCGGTTCCTACGAGCAGTACTTC
TRBV7-2,TRBJ1-2,TRBD1,once,CASSFDRESYGYTF,TGTGCCAGCAGCTTCGACAGGGAGAGCTATGGCTACACCTTC
TRBV18,TRBJ1-5,NA,few,CASSPVSPPDQPQHF,TGTGCCAGCTCACCGGTGAGTCCCCCCGATCAGCCCCAGCATTTT
TRBV3-1/TRBV3-2,TRBJ1-5,TRBD1,NA,CASSQGQGNQPQHF,TGTGCCAGCAGCCAAGGACAGGGGAATCAGCCCCAGCATTTT
TRBV7-9,TRBJ2-1,NA,NA,CASSGGLYNEQFF,TGTGCCAGCAGCGGCGGGTTATACAATGAGCAGTTCTTC
TRBV11-3,TRBJ2-3,NA,NA,CASSLGQGSDTQYF,TGTGCCAGCAGCTTAGGCCAGGGTTCAGATACGCAGTATTTT
TRBV19,TRBJ2-3,NA,NA,CASSIGAGTDTQYF,TGTGCCAGTAGTATTGGGGCAGGGACAGATACGCAGTATTTT
TRBV5-1,TRBJ2-3,TRBD2,NA,CASSTSSGRTSTDTQYF,TGCGCCAGCAGCACATCTAGCGGGAGGACTAGCACAGATACGCAGTATTTT
TRBV4-3,TRBJ1-3,NA,NA,CASRLIGGAGSASGNTIYF,TGCGCCAGCAGACTAATCGGGGGGGCGGGGAGCGCTTCAGGAAACACCATATATTTT
TRBV7-2,TRBJ1-6,NA,NA,CASDQGTTRGNSPLHF,TGTGCCAGCGATCAGGGGACTACAAGAGGGAATTCACCCCTCCACTTT
TRBV20-1,TRBJ2-2,NA,NA,CSASEGAGELFF,TGCAGTGCTAGTGAGGGAGCCGGGGAGCTGTTTTTT
TRBV19,TRBJ2-3,NA,NA,CASSPQRRPDTQYF,TGTGCCAGTAGCCCCCAGCGGAGGCCAGATACGCAGTATTTT
TRBV6-5,TRBJ2-3,NA,few,CASTLSGGTQYF,TGTGCCAGCACCCTTAGCGGTGGGACGCAGTATTTT
TRBV5-1,TRBJ2-2,NA,NA,CASSSLASSNTGELFF,TGCGCCAGCAGCTCCCTAGCGAGTTCGAACACCGGGGAGCTGTTTTTT
TRBV2,TRBJ2-1,NA,NA,CASRSVPSSYNEQFF,TGTGCCAGCAGGTCGGTGCCTAGCTCCTACAATGAGCAGTTCTTC
TRBV24-1,TRBJ1-2,NA,NA,CATSDLGRDYGYTF,TGTGCCACCAGTGATTTGGGCAGGGACTATGGCTACACCTTC
TRBV15,TRBJ1-4,NA,many,CATSWKVEEKLFF,TGTGCCACCAGCTGGAAGGTGGAGGAAAAACTGTTTTTT
TRBV6-5,TRBJ1-5,NA,NA,CASSPGITSNQPQHF,TGTGCCAGCAGCCCAGGGATTACTAGCAATCAGCCCCAGCATTTT
TRBV2,TRBJ2-5,TRBD1,NA,CAGSAGTGQETQYF,TGTGCCGGATCGGCCGGGACAGGGCAAGAGACCCAGTACTTC
TRBV9,TRBJ2-1,NA,few,CASSVGMEGEQFF,TGTGCCAGCAGCGTAGGAATGGAGGGTGAGCAGTTCTTC
TRBV27,TRBJ2-3,NA,NA,CASQFSVRTDTQYF,TGTGCCAGCCAATTTAGCGTACGCACAGATACGCAGTATTTT
TRBV7-9,TRBJ1-1,TRBD1,NA,CASSSRGTGVSLNTEAFF,TGTGCCAGCAGCTCCCGAGGGACAGGGGTCTCCCTGAACACTGAAGCTTTCTTT
TRBV20-1,TRBJ2-4,TRBD2,NA,CSASPGEGAKNIQYF,TGCAGTGCTAGTCCGGGGGAGGGAGCCAAAAACATTCAGTACTTC
TRBV6-2/TRBV6-3,TRBJ2-2,TRBD2,few,CASSKDGGGRTGELFF,TGTGCCAGCAGTAAGGATGGCGGGGGAAGGACCGGGGAGCTGTTTTTT
TRBV7-9,TRBJ1-2,NA,NA,CASSLGGGDYGYTF,TGTGCCAGCAGCTTAGGCGGGGGTGACTATGGCTACACCTTC
TRBV6-5,TRBJ2-5,NA,NA,CASSYSHKPQETQYF,TGTGCCAGCAGTTACTCCCACAAACCTCAAGAGACCCAGTACTTC
TRBV29-1,TRBJ2-2,TRBD2,NA,CSPNPLAGGRSNLNTGELFF,TGCAGCCCCAACCCTCTAGCGGGGGGGCGCTCAAATCTTAACACCGGGGAGCTGTTTTTT
TRBV5-1,TRBJ2-1,NA,NA,CASSLALTTRTGIHEQFF,TGCGCCAGCAGCTTGGCCCTTACAACCAGAACAGGGATCCATGAGCAGTTCTTC
TRBV30,TRBJ1-5,TRBD1,NA,CAWSVGAGGRISNQPQHF,TGTGCCTGGAGTGTTGGCGCAGGGGGGCGCATAAGCAATCAGCCCCAGCATTTT
TRBV4-1,TRBJ2-1,NA,NA,CASSQETVVDEQFF,TGCGCCAGCAGCCAAGAAACGGTCGTCGATGAGCAGTTCTTC
TRBV19,TRBJ1-2,TRBD1,NA,CASNRPGQGDSGYTF,TGTGCCAGTAATCGACCGGGACAGGGCGACAGCGGCTACACCTTC
TRBV27,TRBJ2-1,TRBD2,NA,CASSLSPLAGVNEQFF,TGTGCCAGCAGTTTATCCCCCCTAGCGGGAGTCAATGAGCAGTTCTTC
TRBV13,TRBJ2-3,TRBD2,once,CASSATGLAVTRTDTQYF,TGTGCCAGCAGCGCGACGGGACTAGCGGTTACTCGCACAGATACGCAGTATTTT
TRBV4-1,TRBJ1-3,NA,NA,CASSQAQWAGNTIYF,TGCGCCAGCAGCCAGGCACAGTGGGCTGGAAACACCATATATTTT
TRBV9,TRBJ2-1,TRBD2,NA,CASNGLAGGPGNEQFF,TGTGCCAGCAATGGGCTAGCGGGAGGGCCGGGGAATGAGCAGTTCTTC
TRBV16,TRBJ1-4,NA,NA,CASSQHMGQNVEKLFF,TGTGCCAGCAGCCAACATATGGGGCAGAATGTTGAAAAACTGTTTTTT
TRBV6-2/TRBV6-3,TRBJ2-3,TRBD2,NA,CASSYPSSPGLAGAIDTQYF,TGTGCCAGCAGTTACCCCTCGTCCCCGGGACTAGCGGGAGCAATAGATACGCAGTATTTT
TRBV18,TRBJ2-1,NA,NA,CASSLTSYNEQFF,TGTGCCAGCTCCCTTACTAGCTACAATGAGCAGTTCTTC
TRBV19,TRBJ2-1,NA,NA,CASSDLGGPKYNEQFF,TGTGCCAGTAGTGATCTGGGGGGGCCAAAATACAATGAGCAGTTCTTC
TRBV7-2,TRBJ2-3,TRBD2,NA,CASNRVAGGSSTDTQYF,TGTGCCAGCAACAGGGTAGCGGGGGGCTCTAGCACAGATACGCAGTATTTT